The present TCR beta chain was sequenced within a study of T cell responses to AZD1222 COVID-19 vaccine. Clones were read by immunoSEQ multiplex PCR, and TCRdb kept only the in-frame ones, dropping some. The top ten clones hold roughly 1.3% of a sample with roughly 200,000 clones, roughly 92% of them seen once. To note about this clone: Its target is unknown.

Germline V lookup: CDR1 SNHLY, CDR2 FYNNEI. Trimming pared 3 bases from V and 0 bases from J, leaving 14 bases between. The CDR3 contains 16 residues. Study-level findings and limits: The sample set comprised mostly white British donors with more females, and clonal diversity was possibly underestimated.

The sequencing here drew on peripheral blood, taken on day 0 of AZD1222 vaccination. This receptor was taken from an adult in good health. V usage is TRBV2 and J usage is TRBJ1-1, with TRBD1 as a possible D gene (5 bases). The CDR3 sequence: CASSDPPQGVNTEAFF. In nucleotides, the CDR3 is TGTGCCAGCAGTGACCCCCCTCAGGGAGTGAACACTGAAGCTTTCTTT.